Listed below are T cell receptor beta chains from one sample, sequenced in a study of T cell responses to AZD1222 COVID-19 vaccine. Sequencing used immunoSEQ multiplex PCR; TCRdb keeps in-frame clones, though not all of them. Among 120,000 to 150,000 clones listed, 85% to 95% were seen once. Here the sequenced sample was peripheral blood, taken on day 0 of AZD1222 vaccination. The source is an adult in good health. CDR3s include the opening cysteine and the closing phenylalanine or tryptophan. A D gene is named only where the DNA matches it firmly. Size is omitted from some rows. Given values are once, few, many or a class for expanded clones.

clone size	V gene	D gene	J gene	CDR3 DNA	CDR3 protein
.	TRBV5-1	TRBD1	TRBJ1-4	TGCGCCAGCAGCACTATAGGACAGGTCGGGGAAAAACTGTTTTTT	CASSTIGQVGEKLFF
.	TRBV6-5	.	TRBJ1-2	TGTGCCAGCAGTTACTCCCACGCGGCCTATGGCTACACCTTC	CASSYSHAAYGYTF
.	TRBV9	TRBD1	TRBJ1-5	TGTGCCAGCAGCTCAGGGGGGGGGTTCCCCCAGCATTTT	CASSSGGGFPQHF
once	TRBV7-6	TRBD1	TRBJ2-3	TGTGCCAGCAGCTTCGGGACAGGGTGGACAGATACGCAGTATTTT	CASSFGTGWTDTQYF
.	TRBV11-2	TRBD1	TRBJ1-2	TGTGCCAGCAGCCCCAGGGGGGCACAGCGACAAGAAAGGGGCTATGGCTACACCTTC	CASSPRGAQRQERGYGYTF
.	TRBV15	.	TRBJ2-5	TGTGCCACCAGCACGTTCCCTGCCGAGACCCAGTACTTC	CATSTFPAETQYF
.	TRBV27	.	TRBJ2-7	TGTGCCAGCAGTTTCGGTCGTAGTTACGAGCAGTACTTC	CASSFGRSYEQYF
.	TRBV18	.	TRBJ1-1	TGTGCCAGCTCACCTTTGGAGAACACTGAAGCTTTCTTT	CASSPLENTEAFF
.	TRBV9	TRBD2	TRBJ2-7	TGTGCCAGCAGCGTAGGTGGGACTAGCGGGGCCTACGAGCAGTACTTC	CASSVGGTSGAYEQYF
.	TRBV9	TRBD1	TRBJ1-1	TGTGCCAGCAGCCCTCCCAGGGGGCCGAACACTGAAGCTTTCTTT	CASSPPRGPNTEAFF
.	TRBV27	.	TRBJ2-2	TGTGCCAGCAGTTTGGACGCTGCCGGGGAGCTGTTTTTT	CASSLDAAGELFF
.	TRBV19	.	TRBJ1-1	TGTGCCAGTAGTATCGCCAGGGCTGGGACTGAAGCTTTCTTT	CASSIARAGTEAFF
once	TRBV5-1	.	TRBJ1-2	TGCGCCAGCAGCCCCGGGGCTCAGCCCGGCGGTGACTATGGCTACACCTTC	CASSPGAQPGGDYGYTF
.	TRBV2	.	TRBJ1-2	TGTGCCAGCAGTGAAACAGGGCACTATGGCTACACCTTC	CASSETGHYGYTF
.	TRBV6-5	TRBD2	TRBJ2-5	TGTGCCAGCAACAGCGGGAGGGCAGGAGAGACCCAGTACTTC	CASNSGRAGETQYF
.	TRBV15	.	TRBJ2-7	TGTGCCACCAGCGGTCAGCCGACTCATACCTACGAGCAGTACTTC	CATSGQPTHTYEQYF
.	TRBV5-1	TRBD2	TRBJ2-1	TGCGCCAGCAGCCGAACTAGCGGGGAGTACAATGAGCAGTTCTTC	CASSRTSGEYNEQFF
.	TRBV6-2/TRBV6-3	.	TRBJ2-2	TGTGCCAGCAGTAGGGGTCTGACCGGGGAGCTGTTTTTT	CASSRGLTGELFF
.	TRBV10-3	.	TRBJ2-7	TGTGCCATCAGTGGTTCCAGGGGAGAAAACGAGCAGTACTTC	CAISGSRGENEQYF
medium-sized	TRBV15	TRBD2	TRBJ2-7	TGTGCCACCAGCACCCCCCGGGGAGCGGGGAACTACGAGCAGTACTTC	CATSTPRGAGNYEQYF
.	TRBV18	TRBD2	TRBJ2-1	TGTGCCAGCTCACTAGTACTAGCGGGCAATTACAATGAGCAGTTCTTC	CASSLVLAGNYNEQFF
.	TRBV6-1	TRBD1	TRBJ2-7	TGTGCCAGCAGTGAATTTGTACAGGGGACGTACGAGCAGTACTTC	CASSEFVQGTYEQYF